This T cell receptor beta chain was sequenced in a study of PD-L1 blockade in urothelial cancer. Study summary: Patients, treated from about 2014 onward, received atezolizumab 1,200 mg intravenously every 3 weeks. About 90% of the roughly 30 patients were men with bladder-origin urothelial cancer. Blood samples had a median of 141,255 T cells, tens of thousands of unique TCRs, and clonality 0.08 to 0.085.

Time point described: peripheral blood 6 weeks after treatment start. Enrolled patients showed locally advanced or metastatic urothelial carcinoma. The CDR3 spans 11 residues. V shed 10 bases and J shed 7 bases, with 10 bases lying between them. Germline-derived CDR1 and CDR2 are MDHEN and SYDVKM. Assay used: immunoSEQ multiplex PCR; TCRdb lists only in-frame clones, some missing. Here the sample spans some 120,000 clones, around nine tenths being singletons. The sample in question was PBMCs, obtained around atezolizumab (anti-PD-L1) treatment. This sequence originates from a man in his fifties or sixties with urothelial cancer. The chain recombines TRBV28 with TRBJ2-2; possible D gene TRBD1, 6 bases. The CDR3 nucleotides read TGTGCCATCCAAGGGGGCGGGGAGCTGTTTTTT. Translation: CAIQGGGELFF.